The source of this T cell receptor beta chain is a study of blood T cell repertoires in COVID-19. Study in general: Italy, Spain and the United States were the sources of the convalescent and acute COVID-19 samples. T cells, B-cell-depleted T cells, or PBMCs provided the cDNA or gDNA that served as material.

V shed 5 bases, J shed 2 bases, and the junction held 11 bases outside the gene matches. The CDR3 loop spans 17 amino acids. In germline, CDR1 is MDHEN, CDR2 SYDVKM. Per the study methods: Estimated nucleated cell counts came from reference gene primer amplification. TCRdb keeps only in-frame clones here, not all; method: immunoSEQ multiplex PCR. Clone size and the V and J calls come from that table; the DNA yielded D and trimming. The sample includes 130,000 or so clones, 70% to 90% seen only once; the top ten take approximately 2.3%. The clonotype was recovered from a man in his 70s with active COVID-19. Material for sequencing was peripheral blood. The rearrangement joins TRBV28 to TRBJ2-4, with 8 bases fitting TRBD1. The CDR3 spells CASSLFRNRGTKNIQYF. CDR3 nucleotides: TGTGCCAGCAGTCTATTCCGGAACAGGGGGACCAAAAACATTCAGTACTTC.